This record covers a single TCR beta chain. Its antigen is as yet unknown. Only in-frame clones appear in the TCRdb table, and some are missing; sequencing was by immunoSEQ multiplex PCR. The sample records about 42,000 clones, about 81% being singletons. This specimen comes from a study of OX40 agonist ivuxolimab in advanced cancers. Study-level background: Two cutaneous melanoma patients and one hepatocellular carcinoma patient, three in all, had partial responses.

This CDR3 contains 15 residues. V lost 0 bases, J lost 5 bases, and 11 bases lay in between. Per the germline V gene, CDR1 is SGHRS and CDR2 is YFSETQ. Study results and limitations: The average count of expanded clones was higher among CD8+ T cells than among CD4+.

This chain uses TRBV5-1 with TRBJ1-4; the D is unclear. The clonotype originates from an adult with an advanced solid tumor such as melanoma, head and neck, liver or kidney cancer. The sample in question was CD4+ or CD8+ T cells sorted from blood, obtained in a trial of the OX40 agonist ivuxolimab. CDR3 amino acids: CASSLEGIQNEKLFF. The CDR3 DNA sequence: TGCGCCAGCAGCTTGGAGGGAATCCAAAATGAAAAACTGTTTTTT.